One sample yielded the 30 T cell receptor beta chains listed below, sequenced in a study of blood T cells in healthy people across ages. Through a sample-barcoded 5' primer and a J-beta primer mix, a second PCR was run for about 6 to 12 cycles. TCRdb passed the 5' RACE reads through MiXCR, listing each CDR3 protein once. The table has over 1,500,000 distinct CDR3 sequences, about two fifths seen once. Sequenced: blood. These TCRs come from a human donor in good health.

The V gene is TRBV20-1, the J gene TRBJ2-7; 10 bases fit TRBD2. The CDR3 spans 11 residues. Per the germline V gene, CDR1 is DFQATT and CDR2 is SNEGSKA (reference sequence). Unmatched junction bases numbered 1, after V lost 8 bases and J lost 3 bases. CDR3 residues: CSRTSGYEQYF. CDR3 DNA sequence: TGCAGTAGGACTAGCGGCTACGAGCAGTACTTC.

The gene calls are TRBV5-1 and TRBJ2-1; 7 bases align to TRBD2. After removal of 4 bases from V and 8 bases from J, the junction contained 9 bases not matched to a gene. Looked up from germline, CDR1 is SGHRS and CDR2 is YFSETQ. CDR3 length: 14 residues. CDR3 residues: CASSQGGLRYEQFF. The CDR3 DNA reads TGCGCCAGCAGCCAGGGAGGGCTTCGCTATGAGCAGTTCTTC.

This chain joins TRBV29-1 and TRBJ1-2; D remains ambiguous. The CDR3 loop spans 12 amino acids. Germline assignment: CDR1 SQVTM and CDR2 ANQGSEA. Trimming left V 4 bases short and J 4 bases short, with 10 bases between. The CDR3 is CSVASEGYGYTF. In nucleotides, the CDR3 is TGCAGCGTTGCTTCAGAGGGCTATGGCTACACCTTC.

This clonotype was seen more than once but under ten times. V is TRBV2 and J is TRBJ1-2; 9 nucleotides match TRBD1. This CDR3 has 19 amino acids. The V gene end was trimmed by 6 bases and the J gene end by 2 bases; junction bases not matched to a gene: 19. Germline CDR1 is SNHLY and CDR2 is FYNNEI. This CDR3 is CASSHFSTGGDVGNYGYTF. DNA of the CDR3: TGTGCCAGCAGCCACTTTTCTACAGGGGGCGATGTGGGAAACTATGGCTACACCTTC.

Many counts were recorded for this clonotype. The rearrangement uses TRBV29-1 and TRBJ2-7, with TRBD1 identical over 7 bases. The CDR3 loop spans 14 amino acids. Germline CDR1 SQVTM, CDR2 ANQGSEA. V was clipped by 8 bases and J by 2 bases; unmatched bases: 12. In DNA form, the CDR3 reads TGCAGCACACGGGACAGCTTAAACACCTACGAGCAGTACTTC. Protein: CSTRDSLNTYEQYF.

This chain uses TRBV7-6 with TRBJ2-3, with D unresolved. Trimming pared 5 bases from V and 6 bases from J, leaving 15 bases between. The CDR3 has 14 amino acids. The germline V gene has CDR1 SGHVS and CDR2 FNYEAQ. CDR3 bases: TGTGCCAGCAGCACCGAAGTTTGGCGGGATACGCAGTATTTT. Translating gives CASSTEVWRDTQYF.

This clonotype has only one observation. A much larger clone lies one base from this, so it may be a read error. The chain recombines TRBV7-3 with TRBJ2-5, with D maybe TRBD2 (6 bases). The V gene's germline CDR1 is SGHTA and CDR2 FQGTGA. The CDR3 has 13 amino acids. CDR3 sequence (DNA): TGTGCCAACAGCTTAAGTGGAGATCGGGAGCAGTACTTC. Its protein product is CANSLSGDREQYF.

Details on this clonotype: This may arise from a read error, as a much more abundant clone is one base away. This rearrangement joins TRBV7-2 to TRBJ2-1, with D possibly TRBD2 on 5 matching bases. The CDR3 extends over 14 amino acids. Per the germline V gene, CDR1 is SGHTA and CDR2 is FQGNSA. CDR3 sequence: CASGLVSRGNEQFF. The CDR3 DNA follows: TGTGCCAGCGGCTTAGTATCTCGGGGTAATGAGCAGTTCTTC.

The rearrangement joins TRBV24-1 to TRBJ1-2; D perhaps matches TRBD1 (5 bases). Trimming pared 5 bases from V and 4 bases from J, leaving 7 bases between. The CDR3 has 12 residues. The germline V gene has CDR1 KGHDR and CDR2 SFDVKD. The CDR3 loop is CATSAGPYGYTF. The DNA of the CDR3 is TGTGCCACCAGTGCGGGGCCCTATGGCTACACCTTC.

The chain joins TRBV24-1 to TRBJ1-3; unclear D gene. The CDR3 sequence is 14 residues long. Germline V gene data show CDR1 as KGHDR and CDR2 as SFDVKD. Trimming took off 4 bases at V and 9 bases at J, with 15 bases between the two ends. This CDR3 reads CATSEGRSSGTIYF. The DNA of the CDR3 is TGTGCCACCAGTGAGGGCAGGTCCAGCGGCACCATATATTTT.

This clonotype was seen more than once but under ten times. The chain has TRBV6-5 and TRBJ1-2; D is ambiguous. This CDR3 contains 14 residues. Germline V lookup: CDR1 MNHEY, CDR2 SVGAGI. The V end lost 4 bases, the J end lost 4 bases, and 13 bases lay between the germline ends. The CDR3 spells CASSSPTGIYGYTF. For the CDR3, the DNA is TGTGCCAGCAGTTCTCCGACGGGAATCTATGGCTACACCTTC.

The chain recombines TRBV6-2 or TRBV6-3 with TRBJ2-6; D gene uncertain. Looked up from germline, CDR1 is MNHEY and CDR2 is SVGEGT. Between the trimmed V and J ends, which lost 7 bases and 7 bases, there was a span of 14 bases. The CDR3 is made up of 14 amino acids. The CDR3 DNA reads TGTGCCAGCACTGTTGCTCTGGGCGCCAACGTCCTGACTTTC. It codes for CASTVALGANVLTF.

The rearrangement links TRBV4-1 to TRBJ1-1; unclear D gene. Germline values: CDR1 MGHRA, CDR2 YSYEKL. The V end lost 1 base, the J end lost 6 bases, and 15 bases lay between the germline ends. CDR3 size: 15 residues. The CDR3 sequence is CASSQANRPVSEAFF. CDR3 sequence (DNA): TGCGCCAGCAGCCAAGCAAACCGCCCGGTGTCTGAAGCTTTCTTT.

This sequence joins TRBV5-1 and TRBJ1-2, with 8 positions matching TRBD1. Germline V gene data show CDR1 as SGHRS and CDR2 as YFSETQ. The CDR3 spans 14 residues. V lost 3 bases, J lost 8 bases, and 9 bases stayed unmatched. The chain's CDR3 is CASSSDGQGVGYTF. In nucleotides, the CDR3 is TGCGCCAGCAGCTCGGACGGACAGGGCGTCGGCTACACCTTC.

The rearrangement links TRBV12-3 or TRBV12-4 to TRBJ1-6; 7 bases align to TRBD1. This CDR3 has 18 residues. J gave up 14 bases and V 5 bases, and 24 bases lay outside the gene matches. The CDR3 DNA sequence: TGTGCCAGCAGTCGAGGACAGGTCTACTCCTATAATTCGGGAACCCTCCACTTT. Amino acids: CASSRGQVYSYNSGTLHF.

This clonotype has more than one count but fewer than ten. The chain couples TRBV14 to TRBJ1-2; no clear D gene. This CDR3 has 17 amino acids. Germline values: CDR1 SGHDN, CDR2 FVKESK. V shed 4 bases and J shed 4 bases, with 22 bases lying between them. The CDR3 DNA sequence: TGTGCCAGCAGCCCGTCCCAAGGGATCCCTAATAGCTATGGCTACACCTTC. Translating gives CASSPSQGIPNSYGYTF. The full variable domain, with the rest looked up from reference TRBV14 and TRBJ1-2, is EAGVTQFPSHSVIEKGQTVTLRCDPISGHDNLYWYRRVMGKEIKFLLHFVKESKQDESGMPNNRFLAERTGGTYSTLKVQPAELEDSGVYFCASSPSQGIPNSYGYTFGSGTRLTVV.

The rearrangement joins TRBV4-3 to TRBJ2-7, with 8 bases matching TRBD1. The CDR3 spans 16 residues. The V gene end was trimmed by 0 bases and the J gene end by 2 bases; junction bases not matched to a gene: 6. Germline-derived CDR1 and CDR2 are LGHNA and YSLEER. CDR3 protein: CASSQDSGGITYEQYF. The CDR3 DNA sequence: TGCGCCAGCAGCCAAGATTCAGGGGGCATAACCTACGAGCAGTACTTC.

The table lists this clonotype with a few counts. J is TRBJ2-5 and V is TRBV20-1; 15 bases agree with TRBD2. With V trimmed by 1 base and J by 1 base, 10 bases remained unmatched. The length of the CDR3 is 19 residues. Per germline, CDR1 DFQATT and CDR2 SNEGSKA (reference sequence). This chain's CDR3 is CSARGFGPGLAGGQETQYF. In nucleotides, the CDR3 is TGCAGTGCTAGAGGTTTCGGGCCGGGACTAGCGGGGGGCCAAGAGACCCAGTACTTC.

This chain connects TRBV28 to TRBJ1-2; possibly TRBD1 for D (5 bases). The V gene lost 1 base and the J gene lost 4 bases, with 28 bases spanning the gap. The CDR3 has 20 amino acids. CDR1 is MDHEN, CDR2 SYDVKM, per germline. CDR3 in amino acids: CASSLSLSRGWAEAFYGYTF. The CDR3, as DNA: TGTGCCAGCAGTTTATCCCTCTCTCGGGGCTGGGCAGAGGCTTTCTATGGCTACACCTTC.

The chain links TRBV20-1 to TRBJ2-5; D is perhaps TRBD1 (6 bases). Trimming cost V 0 bases and J 5 bases, with 13 bases left between them. The CDR3 contains 14 residues. CDR1 and CDR2 from the germline V gene are DFQATT and SNEGSKA (reference sequence). The CDR3 coding sequence is TGCAGTGCTAGAGACAGTCAGGGGTTTGAGACCCAGTACTTC. Its protein is CSARDSQGFETQYF.

The rearrangement joins TRBV24-1 to TRBJ2-2; D is uncertain. The CDR3 runs 12 residues. Germline V gene sequence: CDR1 KGHDR, CDR2 SFDVKD. The ends were cut back, 6 bases at V and 5 bases at J, with 6 bases in the middle. The CDR3 bases are TGTGCCACCAGTATGGGGACCGGGGAGCTGTTTTTT. Translation gives CATSMGTGELFF.

This clonotype has a handful of counts. V is TRBV7-2 and J is TRBJ2-1; D unclear. CDR1 is SGHTA, CDR2 FQGNSA, per germline. V lost 6 bases, J lost 6 bases, and 12 bases lay in between. The CDR3 loop spans 13 amino acids. CDR3 nucleotides: TGTGCCAGCAGATCGAATACTGGCAATGAGCAGTTCTTC. Protein product: CASRSNTGNEQFF.

Written as DNA, the CDR3 is TGTGCCAGCAGCCAAACGGGGCTTGGGGGCGAGCAGTACTTC. This sequence encodes CASSQTGLGGEQYF. The chain has TRBV7-9 and TRBJ2-7; D tentatively fits TRBD1 or TRBD2 (5 bases each). V was shortened by 5 bases and J by 6 bases, with 17 bases between the two germline ends. The germline gives CDR1 SEHNR, CDR2 FQNEAQ (reference sequence). CDR3 length: 14 residues.

The J gene is TRBJ1-1, the V gene TRBV13; a weak D match, TRBD1 (6 bases). Trimming took 1 base from V and 0 from J, leaving 9 bases between them. CDR3 length: 15 amino acids. Germline CDR1 is PRHDT and CDR2 is FYEKMQ (reference sequence). CDR3 in amino acids: CASSLVQGLNTEAFF. CDR3 in DNA: TGTGCCAGCAGCTTAGTTCAGGGGCTGAACACTGAAGCTTTCTTT. Filled out from reference TRBV13 and TRBJ1-1, the complete variable domain reads AAGVIQSPRHLIKEKRETATLKCYPIPRHDTVYWYQQGPGQDPQFLISFYEKMQSDKGSIPDRFSAQQFSDYHSELNMSSLELGDSALYFCASSLVQGLNTEAFFGQGTRLTVV.

The chain combines TRBV4-3 with TRBJ2-5; D possibly uses TRBD1 or TRBD2 (5 bases each). The CDR3 totals 19 residues. CDR1 is LGHNA and CDR2 is YSLEER in the germline V gene. V was shortened by 0 bases and J by 4 bases, with 24 bases between the two germline ends. In DNA, the CDR3 is TGCGCCAGCAGCCAAGAGAGGGGCACGGGGAGAAGTTTAGGAGAGACCCAGTACTTC. It specifies CASSQERGTGRSLGETQYF.

This clonotype was counted only a few times. The chain carries TRBV7-9 and TRBJ2-1, with 9 bases matching TRBD2. V was clipped by 5 bases and J by 7 bases; unmatched bases: 12. Germline V CDR1 and CDR2: SEHNR, FQNEAQ (reference sequence). The CDR3 runs to 16 residues. CDR3 sequence: CASSPHGAGGLNEQFF. The CDR3 DNA reads TGTGCCAGCAGCCCTCACGGAGCGGGGGGTTTAAATGAGCAGTTCTTC.

The V and J genes are TRBV29-1 and TRBJ2-1; weak D call: TRBD1 (6 bases). The CDR3 sequence is 14 residues long. CDR1 and CDR2 (germline): SQVTM, ANQGSEA. Trimming left V 6 bases short and J 7 bases short, with 19 bases between. The CDR3 here is CSVETGIPSNEQFF. CDR3 bases: TGCAGCGTAGAAACAGGGATACCTTCTAATGAGCAGTTCTTC.

As concerns this clonotype: This may be a read error: a much more frequent sequence differs by one nucleotide. The chain combines TRBV7-3 with TRBJ2-3; 8 bases line up with TRBD2. Germline-derived CDR1 and CDR2 are SGHTA and FQGTGA. J was trimmed by 10 bases and V by 5 bases; bases with no gene match: 11. The CDR3 is 14 amino acids. The CDR3 here is CASSPGGLVDAQYF. CDR3 DNA sequence: TGTGCCAGCAGCCCTGGGGGACTAGTTGATGCGCAGTATTTT.

This clonotype has a handful of counts. Germline and junction disagree at one end, which may indicate a read error. The V and J genes are TRBV3-1 and TRBJ2-5; D might be TRBD2 (5 bases). The CDR3 extends over 12 amino acids. Looked up from germline, CDR1 is LGHDT and CDR2 is YNNKEL (reference sequence). The CDR3 spells CACSRGLETRYF. CDR3 DNA: TGTGCCTGCAGCCGGGGATTGGAGACCCGGTACTTC.

This clonotype has a handful of counts. This chain uses TRBV7-9 with TRBJ1-4; D is possibly TRBD1 (6 bases). The CDR3 has 15 residues. Germline assignment: CDR1 SEHNR and CDR2 FQNEAQ (reference sequence). The germline V and J ends were trimmed by 5 bases and 6 bases, with 16 bases remaining between them. CDR3 in amino acids: CASSNLNREDEKLFF. DNA for the CDR3: TGTGCCAGCAGCAACTTAAACAGGGAGGATGAAAAACTGTTTTTT.